The 21 T cell receptor beta chains presented below share a single source sample, sequenced in a study of T cells expressing NK-cell markers. TCRdb re-called the 5' RACE reads and catalogs CDR3 proteins one per entry, DNA excluded. This sample's table reports 440,000 or so distinct CDR3 sequences. Material: blood T cells: a sorted CD56 or NKG2C T cell subset, CD4+ or CD8+ T cells, or bulk PBMC T cells (not recorded which). Receptors originate from a woman aged 18-70 years in good health.

The V and J genes are TRBV28 and TRBJ2-4; TCRdb's D call, TRBD1, is unchecked because there is no DNA. Germline lookup yields CDR1 MDHEN and CDR2 SYDVKM. The CDR3 is 14 amino acids. The CDR3 spells CASSLGSLRGIQYF.

The V and J genes are TRBV7-8 and TRBJ2-1. Germline V lookup: CDR1 SGHVS, CDR2 FQNEAQ. The CDR3 has 11 residues. The CDR3 reads CASSSKDEQFF.

The chain is built from TRBV14 and TRBJ2-2; TCRdb designates TRBD1, a call that cannot be tested without DNA. This CDR3 is built from 14 residues. CDR1 is SGHDN and CDR2 is FVKESK in the germline V gene. This CDR3 reads CASSQIQGPGELFF.

The rearrangement uses TRBV20-1 and TRBJ1-1; as DNA is missing, the TRBD1 call by TCRdb cannot be tested. CDR3 length: 14 residues. CDR1 DFQATT and CDR2 SNEGSKA come from the germline V gene (reference sequence). CDR3 amino acids: CSANPGTVNTEAFF.

This chain links TRBV3-1 with TRBJ2-3. This CDR3 is built from 14 residues. Germline CDR1 LGHDT, CDR2 YNNKEL (reference sequence). CDR3 protein: CASSQDTSTDTQYF.

The chain employs TRBV5-1 and TRBJ1-6. The germline CDR1 and CDR2 sequences are SGHRS and YFSETQ. This CDR3 is built from 15 residues. This CDR3 is CASSPIASYNSPLHF.

The chain links TRBV12-3 or TRBV12-4 to TRBJ2-1; TCRdb reports TRBD2, a call that lacks DNA to check it against. The CDR3 extends over 11 amino acids. CDR3 sequence: CASRREYEQFF.

This chain connects TRBV7-9 to TRBJ1-5. The CDR3 is 15 residues long. CDR1 SEHNR and CDR2 FQNEAQ come from the germline V gene (reference sequence). The CDR3 spells CASSLVGEGNQPQHF.

The rearrangement uses TRBV9 and TRBJ1-1; TCRdb designates TRBD1, a call that cannot be tested without DNA. This CDR3 has 12 amino acids. Germline CDR1 reads SGDLS; CDR2 reads YYNGEE. CDR3 in amino acids: CASEGFGTEAFF.

This chain joins TRBV29-1 and TRBJ2-1. The length of the CDR3 is 14 residues. Germline V gives CDR1 SQVTM, CDR2 ANQGSEA. CDR3 in amino acids: CSVDRPESYNEQFF.

The chain couples TRBV5-1 to TRBJ1-5; TCRdb's D gene call, TRBD1, goes unchecked for lack of DNA. Germline V gene data show CDR1 as SGHRS and CDR2 as YFSETQ. The CDR3 extends over 14 amino acids. CDR3 residues: CASSLDGGDQPQHF.

The rearrangement links TRBV5-1 to TRBJ1-2; TCRdb's D gene call, TRBD1, goes unchecked for lack of DNA. Germline-derived CDR1 and CDR2 are SGHRS and YFSETQ. This CDR3 comprises 16 residues. The CDR3 is CASSLGVGGANYGYTF.

The genes are TRBV5-6 and TRBJ2-3; TCRdb indicates TRBD2, and absent DNA this call remains unverified. The germline V gene has CDR1 SGHDT and CDR2 YYEEEE. The CDR3 has 16 residues. The CDR3 reads CASSYGLAGGIDTQYF.

The chain employs TRBV5-1 and TRBJ2-1; with no DNA, the TCRdb D assignment of TRBD2 cannot be verified. Germline lookup yields CDR1 SGHRS and CDR2 YFSETQ. There are 17 residues in the CDR3. Here the CDR3 reads CASSLGTSGSAVNEQFF.

The chain employs TRBV20-1 and TRBJ2-4; the D call of TRBD2 rests on TCRdb alone, since no DNA is present to check it. Germline assignment: CDR1 DFQATT and CDR2 SNEGSKA (reference sequence). The CDR3 consists of 14 residues. CDR3 sequence: CSAPQRLAKNIQYF.

The CDR3 sequence: CASSRGLAGAGTDTQYF. The V gene is TRBV12-3 or TRBV12-4, the J gene TRBJ2-3; there is no DNA to check the TCRdb D call of TRBD2. The CDR3 has 17 residues.

The chain joins TRBV27 to TRBJ2-1; TCRdb picks TRBD1, but there is no DNA to check that call. Germline CDR1 reads MNHEY; CDR2 reads SMNVEV (reference sequence). The CDR3 contains 14 residues. CDR3 sequence reads: CASSTGTQGDEQFF.

This rearrangement joins TRBV12-3 or TRBV12-4 to TRBJ1-2. This CDR3 is 12 amino acids long. The CDR3 spells CASSLANYGYTF.

The chain recombines TRBV5-1 with TRBJ2-1; the TRBD2 assignment by TCRdb is unverifiable without DNA. Per the germline V gene, CDR1 is SGHRS and CDR2 is YFSETQ. The CDR3 has 15 residues. CDR3 loop: CASSLQASGDNEQFF.

The CDR3 region is CASSVQGASNEKLFF. The chain recombines TRBV6-1 with TRBJ1-4; the TRBD1 assignment by TCRdb is unverifiable without DNA. The CDR3 spans 15 residues. Germline V gene sequence: CDR1 MNHNS, CDR2 SASEGT.

The rearrangement uses TRBV19 and TRBJ2-7; TCRdb lists TRBD2, though no DNA is available to test this call. CDR1 and CDR2 from the germline V gene are LNHDA and SQIVND (reference sequence). The CDR3 spans 15 residues. The CDR3 loop is CASSIVAGANSEQYF.